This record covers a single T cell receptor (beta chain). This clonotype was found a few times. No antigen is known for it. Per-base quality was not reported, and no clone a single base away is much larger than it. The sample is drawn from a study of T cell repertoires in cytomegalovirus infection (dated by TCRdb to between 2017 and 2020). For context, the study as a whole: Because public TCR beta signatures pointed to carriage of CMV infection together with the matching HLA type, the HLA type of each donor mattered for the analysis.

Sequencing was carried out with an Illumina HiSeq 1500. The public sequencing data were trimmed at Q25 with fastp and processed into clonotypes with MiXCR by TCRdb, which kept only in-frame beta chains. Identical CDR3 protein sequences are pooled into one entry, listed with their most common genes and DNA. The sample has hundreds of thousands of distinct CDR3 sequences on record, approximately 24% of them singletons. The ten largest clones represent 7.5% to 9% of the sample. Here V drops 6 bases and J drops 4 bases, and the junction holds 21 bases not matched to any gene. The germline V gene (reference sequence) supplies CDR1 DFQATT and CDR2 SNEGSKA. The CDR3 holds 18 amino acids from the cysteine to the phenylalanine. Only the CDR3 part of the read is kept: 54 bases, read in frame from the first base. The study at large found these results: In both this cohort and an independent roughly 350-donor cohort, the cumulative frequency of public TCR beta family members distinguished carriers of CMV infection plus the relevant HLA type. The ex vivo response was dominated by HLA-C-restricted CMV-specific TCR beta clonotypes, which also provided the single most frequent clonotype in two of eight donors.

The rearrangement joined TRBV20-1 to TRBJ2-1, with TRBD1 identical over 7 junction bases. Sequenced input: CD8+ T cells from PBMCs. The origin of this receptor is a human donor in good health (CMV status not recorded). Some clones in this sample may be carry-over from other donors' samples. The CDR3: CSARDSKASSGLYNEQFF. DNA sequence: TGCAGTGCCCGGGACAGCAAAGCCTCGTCCGGTTTATACAATGAGCAGTTCTTC.